This is a list of T cell receptor beta chains from one sample in a study of beta chain features in type 1 diabetes. Libraries were prepared by immunoSEQ multiplex PCR; TCRdb keeps only in-frame clonotypes and omits some of them. Of 250,000 to 350,000 clones in the sample, over 11% were seen once. What was sequenced was naive CD4+ T cells from blood. These TCRs come from a man aged 25 to 45 with type 1 diabetes. The CDR3 runs from the conserved cysteine through the conserved F or W. D genes are given only for firm matches. Some rows mark clone size as missing; the rest say once, few, many or name a class of expanded clone.

abundance: few; v_gene: TRBV6-1; j_gene: TRBJ2-2; d_gene: -; CDR3aa: CASSTGGGSGELFF; CDR3nt: TGTGCCAGCAGTACTGGAGGAGGCTCCGGGGAGCTGTTTTTT
abundance: few; v_gene: TRBV5-1; j_gene: TRBJ1-1; d_gene: -; CDR3aa: CASSLGDGNRAEAFF; CDR3nt: TGCGCCAGCAGCTTAGGGGACGGGAACAGGGCTGAAGCTTTCTTT
abundance: few; v_gene: TRBV27; j_gene: TRBJ2-1; d_gene: TRBD2; CDR3aa: CASSRRDYSYNEQFF; CDR3nt: TGTGCCAGCAGTCGTCGGGACTACTCCTACAATGAGCAGTTCTTC
abundance: few; v_gene: TRBV7-2; j_gene: TRBJ2-2; d_gene: -; CDR3aa: CASPSGGTSRTGELFF; CDR3nt: TGTGCCAGCCCCTCAGGCGGGACCAGTAGGACCGGGGAGCTGTTTTTT
abundance: -; v_gene: TRBV5-1; j_gene: TRBJ2-5; d_gene: TRBD1; CDR3aa: CASSPGQGGAETQYF; CDR3nt: TGCGCCAGCAGCCCCGGACAGGGAGGCGCGGAGACCCAGTACTTC
abundance: -; v_gene: TRBV19; j_gene: TRBJ2-1; d_gene: TRBD1; CDR3aa: CASRRQGPIGNEQFF; CDR3nt: TGTGCCAGTAGGCGACAGGGGCCGATCGGCAATGAGCAGTTCTTC
abundance: few; v_gene: TRBV7-2; j_gene: TRBJ2-1; d_gene: -; CDR3aa: CASSSDFPLEQFF; CDR3nt: TGTGCCAGCAGCTCGGACTTTCCCCTGGAGCAGTTCTTC
abundance: -; v_gene: TRBV18; j_gene: TRBJ1-5; d_gene: -; CDR3aa: CASSDGQISNQPQHF; CDR3nt: TGTGCCAGCTCTGATGGACAGATTAGCAATCAGCCCCAGCATTTT
abundance: -; v_gene: TRBV6-5; j_gene: TRBJ1-2; d_gene: TRBD1; CDR3aa: CASSLVQGAYGYTF; CDR3nt: TGTGCCAGCAGCCTCGTTCAGGGGGCCTATGGCTACACCTTC
abundance: few; v_gene: TRBV4-3; j_gene: TRBJ2-7; d_gene: -; CDR3aa: CASSQDQATYEQYF; CDR3nt: TGCGCCAGCAGCCAAGATCAGGCCACCTACGAGCAGTACTTC
abundance: few; v_gene: TRBV5-6; j_gene: TRBJ1-5; d_gene: -; CDR3aa: CASSGGGGAVSNQPQHF; CDR3nt: TGTGCCAGCAGCGGCGGTGGAGGGGCAGTTAGCAATCAGCCCCAGCATTTT
abundance: -; v_gene: TRBV5-1; j_gene: TRBJ2-1; d_gene: -; CDR3aa: CASSLLYGSDEQFF; CDR3nt: TGCGCCAGCAGCCTGCTGTATGGTTCGGATGAGCAGTTCTTC
abundance: -; v_gene: TRBV2; j_gene: TRBJ2-3; d_gene: -; CDR3aa: CASSEGLSTDTQYF; CDR3nt: TGTGCCAGCAGTGAGGGACTGAGCACAGATACGCAGTATTTT
abundance: few; v_gene: TRBV7-2; j_gene: TRBJ2-5; d_gene: TRBD1; CDR3aa: CASSPRDRGETQYF; CDR3nt: TGTGCCAGCAGCCCCCGGGACAGGGGAGAGACCCAGTACTTC
abundance: -; v_gene: TRBV13; j_gene: TRBJ1-2; d_gene: -; CDR3aa: CASSKQGSYGYTF; CDR3nt: TGTGCCAGCAGCAAACAGGGTAGCTATGGCTACACCTTC
abundance: once; v_gene: TRBV28; j_gene: TRBJ2-1; d_gene: -; CDR3aa: CAGAGPYNEQFF; CDR3nt: TGTGCCGGGGCGGGGCCCTACAATGAGCAGTTCTTC
abundance: few; v_gene: TRBV4-3; j_gene: TRBJ2-5; d_gene: -; CDR3aa: CASSQGQRYGETQYF; CDR3nt: TGCGCCAGCAGCCAAGGGCAGCGTTATGGAGAGACCCAGTACTTC
abundance: few; v_gene: TRBV10-3; j_gene: TRBJ2-5; d_gene: -; CDR3aa: CAISETWAGSETQYF; CDR3nt: TGTGCCATCAGTGAGACCTGGGCGGGGTCGGAGACCCAGTACTTC
abundance: few; v_gene: TRBV19; j_gene: TRBJ2-3; d_gene: TRBD2; CDR3aa: CASSIRGRYGDTQYF; CDR3nt: TGTGCCAGTAGTATACGCGGGAGGTATGGAGATACGCAGTATTTT
abundance: few; v_gene: TRBV2; j_gene: TRBJ1-1; d_gene: -; CDR3aa: CASRDLNTEAFF; CDR3nt: TGTGCCAGCAGAGACTTGAACACTGAAGCTTTCTTT
abundance: -; v_gene: TRBV7-2; j_gene: TRBJ2-1; d_gene: TRBD2; CDR3aa: CASSFAQREQQFF; CDR3nt: TGTGCCAGCAGCTTTGCCCAGCGGGAGCAGCAGTTCTTC
abundance: -; v_gene: TRBV5-1; j_gene: TRBJ2-1; d_gene: TRBD2; CDR3aa: CASSPGLADYNEQFF; CDR3nt: TGCGCCAGCAGCCCGGGACTAGCGGATTACAATGAGCAGTTCTTC
abundance: few; v_gene: TRBV14; j_gene: TRBJ2-7; d_gene: -; CDR3aa: CASSQAAGSYEQYF; CDR3nt: TGTGCCAGCAGCCAAGCCGCAGGGTCATACGAGCAGTACTTC
abundance: few; v_gene: TRBV11-1; j_gene: TRBJ2-7; d_gene: -; CDR3aa: CASTSPGTPEYF; CDR3nt: TGTGCCAGCACCTCCCCCGGGACTCCTGAGTACTTC
abundance: -; v_gene: TRBV18; j_gene: TRBJ1-5; d_gene: -; CDR3aa: CASSAEAQGSQPQHF; CDR3nt: TGTGCCAGCTCCGCCGAGGCCCAGGGCTCTCAGCCCCAGCATTTT
abundance: few; v_gene: TRBV19; j_gene: TRBJ2-3; d_gene: -; CDR3aa: CATTSTDTQYF; CDR3nt: TGTGCCACCACAAGCACAGATACGCAGTATTTT
abundance: few; v_gene: TRBV7-3; j_gene: TRBJ2-3; d_gene: -; CDR3aa: CASSLRREDTQYF; CDR3nt: TGTGCCAGCAGCTTAAGGAGGGAAGATACGCAGTATTTT
abundance: few; v_gene: TRBV7-2; j_gene: TRBJ2-1; d_gene: TRBD1; CDR3aa: CASSLEGQGFVEQFF; CDR3nt: TGTGCCAGCAGCTTAGAGGGACAGGGTTTTGTTGAGCAGTTCTTC
abundance: -; v_gene: TRBV11-2; j_gene: TRBJ2-5; d_gene: TRBD2; CDR3aa: CASSLAGGETQYF; CDR3nt: TGTGCCAGCAGCTTAGCGGGAGGAGAGACCCAGTACTTC
abundance: -; v_gene: TRBV5-1; j_gene: TRBJ1-1; d_gene: -; CDR3aa: CASSLGAGMNTEAFF; CDR3nt: TGCGCCAGCAGCTTGGGGGCGGGGATGAACACTGAAGCTTTCTTT
abundance: -; v_gene: TRBV7-3; j_gene: TRBJ2-3; d_gene: -; CDR3aa: CASSLDSSTDTQYF; CDR3nt: TGTGCCAGCAGCTTAGACAGCAGCACAGATACGCAGTATTTT
abundance: few; v_gene: TRBV6-5; j_gene: TRBJ2-1; d_gene: -; CDR3aa: CASSYPLGNEQFF; CDR3nt: TGTGCCAGCAGTTACCCACTAGGCAATGAGCAGTTCTTC
abundance: -; v_gene: TRBV7-2; j_gene: TRBJ2-1; d_gene: -; CDR3aa: CASSDSGFHEQFF; CDR3nt: TGTGCCAGCAGCGATTCAGGGTTCCATGAGCAGTTCTTC
abundance: -; v_gene: TRBV5-4; j_gene: TRBJ2-3; d_gene: TRBD1; CDR3aa: CASSPGQGTDTQYF; CDR3nt: TGTGCCAGCAGCCCGGGACAGGGCACAGATACGCAGTATTTT
abundance: few; v_gene: TRBV2; j_gene: TRBJ2-6; d_gene: -; CDR3aa: CASRGQDNSLSGANVLTF; CDR3nt: TGTGCCAGCAGAGGCCAGGACAATAGTCTCTCTGGGGCCAACGTCCTGACTTTC
abundance: few; v_gene: TRBV7-2; j_gene: TRBJ2-5; d_gene: TRBD2; CDR3aa: CASSQWGGSATQYF; CDR3nt: TGTGCCAGCAGCCAATGGGGGGGAAGCGCGACCCAGTACTTC
abundance: few; v_gene: TRBV28; j_gene: TRBJ2-1; d_gene: TRBD2; CDR3aa: CASSAPVAGLRNEQFF; CDR3nt: TGTGCCAGCAGTGCCCCCGTAGCGGGATTGCGCAATGAGCAGTTCTTC
abundance: -; v_gene: TRBV11-1; j_gene: TRBJ2-7; d_gene: -; CDR3aa: CASVGDSSYEQYF; CDR3nt: TGTGCCAGCGTCGGTGACAGCTCCTACGAGCAGTACTTC
abundance: few; v_gene: TRBV5-1; j_gene: TRBJ2-3; d_gene: -; CDR3aa: CASSLDKDTQYF; CDR3nt: TGCGCCAGCAGCTTGGACAAGGATACGCAGTATTTT
abundance: -; v_gene: TRBV7-3; j_gene: TRBJ2-2; d_gene: -; CDR3aa: CASSSRTTSGGELFF; CDR3nt: TGTGCCAGCAGCTCTCGGACTACTTCGGGCGGGGAGCTGTTTTTT
abundance: -; v_gene: TRBV7-9; j_gene: TRBJ1-2; d_gene: -; CDR3aa: CASSFALHGYTF; CDR3nt: TGTGCCAGCAGCTTTGCTCTACATGGCTACACCTTC
abundance: -; v_gene: TRBV7-2; j_gene: TRBJ1-2; d_gene: -; CDR3aa: CASSELRLVPHGYTF; CDR3nt: TGTGCCAGCAGCGAGCTCCGATTGGTCCCACATGGCTACACCTTC
abundance: once; v_gene: TRBV28; j_gene: TRBJ2-1; d_gene: TRBD1; CDR3aa: CASSFVDRGRNEQFF; CDR3nt: TGTGCCAGCAGTTTTGTGGACAGGGGGAGGAATGAGCAGTTCTTC
abundance: few; v_gene: TRBV7-2; j_gene: TRBJ1-2; d_gene: TRBD1; CDR3aa: CASSNRDSRGYTF; CDR3nt: TGTGCCAGCAGCAACCGGGACAGCAGAGGCTACACCTTC
abundance: few; v_gene: TRBV12-5; j_gene: TRBJ2-3; d_gene: -; CDR3aa: CASGFSTDTQYF; CDR3nt: TGTGCTAGTGGCTTTAGCACAGATACGCAGTATTTT
abundance: few; v_gene: TRBV4-2; j_gene: TRBJ1-5; d_gene: TRBD1; CDR3aa: CASSRGAQGENNQPQHF; CDR3nt: TGTGCCAGCAGCCGCGGGGCACAGGGGGAGAACAATCAGCCCCAGCATTTT
abundance: -; v_gene: TRBV18; j_gene: TRBJ2-2; d_gene: TRBD1; CDR3aa: CASSRQGIGTGELFF; CDR3nt: TGTGCCAGCTCAAGACAGGGTATCGGCACCGGGGAGCTGTTTTTT
abundance: -; v_gene: TRBV6-1; j_gene: TRBJ1-4; d_gene: TRBD1; CDR3aa: CASSVGTGNEKLFF; CDR3nt: TGTGCCAGCAGTGTCGGGACAGGGAATGAAAAACTGTTTTTT